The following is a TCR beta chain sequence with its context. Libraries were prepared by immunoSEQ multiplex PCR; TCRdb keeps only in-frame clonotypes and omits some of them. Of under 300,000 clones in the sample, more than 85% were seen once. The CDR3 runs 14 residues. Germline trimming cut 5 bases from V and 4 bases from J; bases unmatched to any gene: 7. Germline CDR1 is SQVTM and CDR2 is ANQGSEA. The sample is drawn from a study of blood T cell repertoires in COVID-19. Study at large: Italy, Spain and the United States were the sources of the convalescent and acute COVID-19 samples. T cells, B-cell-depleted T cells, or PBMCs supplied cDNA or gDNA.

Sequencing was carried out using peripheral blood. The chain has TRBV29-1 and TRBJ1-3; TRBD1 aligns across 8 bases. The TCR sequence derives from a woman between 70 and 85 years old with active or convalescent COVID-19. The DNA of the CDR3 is TGCAGCGTTTCAGGGGGCGAGAAAGGAAACACCATATATTTT. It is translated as CSVSGGEKGNTIYF.